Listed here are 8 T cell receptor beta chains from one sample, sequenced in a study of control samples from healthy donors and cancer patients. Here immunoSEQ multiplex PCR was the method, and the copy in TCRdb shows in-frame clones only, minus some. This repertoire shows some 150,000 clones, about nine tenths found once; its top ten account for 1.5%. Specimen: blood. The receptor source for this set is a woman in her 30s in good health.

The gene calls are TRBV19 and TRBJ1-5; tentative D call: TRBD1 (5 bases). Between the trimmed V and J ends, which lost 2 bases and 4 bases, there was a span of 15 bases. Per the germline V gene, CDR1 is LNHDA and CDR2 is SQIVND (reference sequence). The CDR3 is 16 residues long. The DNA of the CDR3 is TGTGCCAGTAGTATATTCTTTGGGGCAGGGAATCAGCCCCAGCATTTT. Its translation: CASSIFFGAGNQPQHF.

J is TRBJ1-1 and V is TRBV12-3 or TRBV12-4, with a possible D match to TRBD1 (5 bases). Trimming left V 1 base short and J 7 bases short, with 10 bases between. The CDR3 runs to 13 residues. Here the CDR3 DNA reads TGTGCCAGCAGTTTAGGGGGAAGGGGTGAAGCTTTCTTT. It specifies CASSLGGRGEAFF.

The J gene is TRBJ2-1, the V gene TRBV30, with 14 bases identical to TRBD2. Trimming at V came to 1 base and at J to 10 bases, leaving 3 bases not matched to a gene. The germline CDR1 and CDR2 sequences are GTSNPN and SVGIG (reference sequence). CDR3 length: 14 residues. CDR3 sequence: CAWSGTSGRREQFF. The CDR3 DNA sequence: TGTGCCTGGAGTGGGACTAGCGGGAGGAGGGAGCAGTTCTTC.

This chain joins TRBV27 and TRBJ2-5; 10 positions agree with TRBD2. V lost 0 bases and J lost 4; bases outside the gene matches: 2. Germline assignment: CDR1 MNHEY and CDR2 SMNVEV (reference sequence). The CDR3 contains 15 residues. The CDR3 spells CASSLSAGGGETQYF. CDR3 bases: TGTGCCAGCAGTTTATCAGCGGGAGGGGGAGAGACCCAGTACTTC.

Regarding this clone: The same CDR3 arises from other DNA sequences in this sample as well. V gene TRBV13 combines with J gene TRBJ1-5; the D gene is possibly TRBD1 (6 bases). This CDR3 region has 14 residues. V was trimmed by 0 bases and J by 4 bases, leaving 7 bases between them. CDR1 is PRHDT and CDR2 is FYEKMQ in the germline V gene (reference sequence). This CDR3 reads CASSLGQGNQPQHF. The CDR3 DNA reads TGTGCCAGCAGCTTAGGGCAGGGGAATCAGCCCCAGCATTTT.

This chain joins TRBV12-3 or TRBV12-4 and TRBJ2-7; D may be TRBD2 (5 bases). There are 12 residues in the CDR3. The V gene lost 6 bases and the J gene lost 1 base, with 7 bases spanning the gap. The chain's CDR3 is CASRGGSYEQYF. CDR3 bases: TGTGCCAGCAGAGGAGGTTCCTACGAGCAGTACTTC.

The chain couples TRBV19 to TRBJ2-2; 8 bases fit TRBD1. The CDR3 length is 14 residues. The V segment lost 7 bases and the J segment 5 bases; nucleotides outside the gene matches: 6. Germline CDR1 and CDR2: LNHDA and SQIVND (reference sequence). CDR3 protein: CASIGRGRTGELFF. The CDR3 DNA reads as TGTGCCAGTATTGGCAGGGGGCGGACCGGGGAGCTGTTTTTT. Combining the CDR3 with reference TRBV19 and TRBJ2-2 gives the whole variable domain DGGITQSPKYLFRKEGQNVTLSCEQNLNHDAMYWYRQDPGQGLRLIYYSQIVNDFQKGDIAEGYSVSREKKESFPLTVTSAQKNPTAFYLCASIGRGRTGELFFGEGSRLTVL.

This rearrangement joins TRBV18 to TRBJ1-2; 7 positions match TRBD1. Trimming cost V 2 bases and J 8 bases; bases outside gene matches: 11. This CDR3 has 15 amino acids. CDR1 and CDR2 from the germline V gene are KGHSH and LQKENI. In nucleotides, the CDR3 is TGTGCCAGCTCACCAGTAGCTTCAGGGGGTGAAGGCTACACCTTC. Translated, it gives CASSPVASGGEGYTF.